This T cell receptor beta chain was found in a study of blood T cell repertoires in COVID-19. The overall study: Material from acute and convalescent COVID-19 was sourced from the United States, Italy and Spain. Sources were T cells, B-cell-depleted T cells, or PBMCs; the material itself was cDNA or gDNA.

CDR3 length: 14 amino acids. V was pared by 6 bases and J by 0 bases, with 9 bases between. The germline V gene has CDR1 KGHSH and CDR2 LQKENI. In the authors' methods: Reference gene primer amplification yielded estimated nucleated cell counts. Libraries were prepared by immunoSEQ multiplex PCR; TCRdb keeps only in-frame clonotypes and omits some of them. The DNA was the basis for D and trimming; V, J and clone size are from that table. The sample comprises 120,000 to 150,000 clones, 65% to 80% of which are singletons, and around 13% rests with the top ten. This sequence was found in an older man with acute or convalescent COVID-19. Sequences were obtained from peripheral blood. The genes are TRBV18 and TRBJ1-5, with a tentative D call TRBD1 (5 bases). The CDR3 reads CASSSTGSNQPQHF. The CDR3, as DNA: TGTGCCAGCTCGTCCACAGGTAGCAATCAGCCCCAGCATTTT.